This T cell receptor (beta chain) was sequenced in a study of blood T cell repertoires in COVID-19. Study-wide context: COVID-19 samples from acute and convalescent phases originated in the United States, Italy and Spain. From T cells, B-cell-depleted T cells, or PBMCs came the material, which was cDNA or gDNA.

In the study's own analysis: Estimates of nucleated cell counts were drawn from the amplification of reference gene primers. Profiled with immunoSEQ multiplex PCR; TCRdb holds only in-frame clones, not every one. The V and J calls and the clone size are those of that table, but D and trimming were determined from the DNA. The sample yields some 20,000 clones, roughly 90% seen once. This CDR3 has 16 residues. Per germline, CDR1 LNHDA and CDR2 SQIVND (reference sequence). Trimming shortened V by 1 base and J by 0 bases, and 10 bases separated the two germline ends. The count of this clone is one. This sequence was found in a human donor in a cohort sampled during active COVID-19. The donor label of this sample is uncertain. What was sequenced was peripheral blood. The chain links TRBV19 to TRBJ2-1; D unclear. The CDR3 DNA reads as TGTGCCAGTAGTATAGGGGTGGAGAGCTCCTACAATGAGCAGTTCTTC. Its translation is CASSIGVESSYNEQFF.